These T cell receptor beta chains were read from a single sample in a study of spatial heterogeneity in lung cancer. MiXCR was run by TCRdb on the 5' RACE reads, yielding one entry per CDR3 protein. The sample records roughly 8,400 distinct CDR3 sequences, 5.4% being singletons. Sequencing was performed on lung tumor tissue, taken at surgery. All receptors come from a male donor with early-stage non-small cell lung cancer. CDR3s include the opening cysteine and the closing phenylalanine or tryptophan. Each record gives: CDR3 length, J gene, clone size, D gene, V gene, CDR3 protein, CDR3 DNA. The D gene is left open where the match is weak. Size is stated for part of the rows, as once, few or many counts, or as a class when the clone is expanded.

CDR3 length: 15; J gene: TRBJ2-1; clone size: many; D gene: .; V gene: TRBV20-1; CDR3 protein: CSALKWGSSYNEQFF; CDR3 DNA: TGCAGTGCACTAAAGTGGGGAAGCTCCTACAATGAGCAGTTCTTC
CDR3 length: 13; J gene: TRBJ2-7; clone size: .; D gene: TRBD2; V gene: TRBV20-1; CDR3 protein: CSADWRESCEQYF; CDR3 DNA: TGCAGTGCGGACTGGCGGGAGTCCTGCGAGCAGTACTTC
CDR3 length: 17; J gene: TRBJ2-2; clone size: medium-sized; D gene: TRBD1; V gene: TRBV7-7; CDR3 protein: CASSPLGQGANTGELFF; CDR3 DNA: TGTGCTAGCAGCCCACTGGGACAGGGGGCTAACACCGGGGAGCTGTTTTTT
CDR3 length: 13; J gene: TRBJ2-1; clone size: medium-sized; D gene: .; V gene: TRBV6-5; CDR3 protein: CASSYTLSSEQFF; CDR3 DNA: TGTGCCAGCAGTTACACCCTCTCTAGTGAGCAGTTCTTC
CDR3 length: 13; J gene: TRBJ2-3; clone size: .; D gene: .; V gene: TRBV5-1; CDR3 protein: CASSSGPLDTQYF; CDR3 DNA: TGCGCCAGCAGCTCAGGACCCTTGGATACGCAGTATTTT
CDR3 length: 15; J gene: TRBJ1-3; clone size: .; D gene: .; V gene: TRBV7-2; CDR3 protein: CASSLGVGSGNTIYF; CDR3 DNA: TGTGCCAGCAGCTTAGGCGTGGGTTCTGGAAACACCATATATTTT
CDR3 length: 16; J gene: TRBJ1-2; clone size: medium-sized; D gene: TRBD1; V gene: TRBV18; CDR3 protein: CASSPPSTGENYGYTF; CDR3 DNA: TGTGCCAGCTCACCACCCTCGACAGGGGAAAATTATGGCTACACCTTC
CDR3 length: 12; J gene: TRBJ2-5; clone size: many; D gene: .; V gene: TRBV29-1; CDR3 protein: CSVTEGQETQYF; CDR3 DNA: TGCAGCGTGACGGAAGGCCAAGAGACCCAGTACTTC
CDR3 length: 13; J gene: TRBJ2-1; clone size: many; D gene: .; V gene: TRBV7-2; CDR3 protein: CASSLARDNEQFF; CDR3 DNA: TGTGCCAGCAGCTTAGCGCGCGACAATGAGCAGTTCTTC
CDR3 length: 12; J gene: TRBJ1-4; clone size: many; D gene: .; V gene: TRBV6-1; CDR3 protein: CASSDGNEKLFF; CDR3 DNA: TGTGCCAGCAGTGACGGGAATGAAAAACTGTTTTTT
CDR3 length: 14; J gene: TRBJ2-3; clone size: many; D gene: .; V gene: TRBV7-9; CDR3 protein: CASSLAGYTDTQYF; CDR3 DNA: TGTGCCAGCAGCTTAGCGGGGTACACAGATACGCAGTATTTT
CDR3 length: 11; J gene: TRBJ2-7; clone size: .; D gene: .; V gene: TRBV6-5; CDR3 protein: CASSTSYEQYF; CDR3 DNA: TGTGCCAGCAGTACTAGCTACGAGCAGTACTTC
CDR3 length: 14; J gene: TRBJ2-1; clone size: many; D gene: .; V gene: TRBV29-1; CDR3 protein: CSAPGAEASGEQFF; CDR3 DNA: TGCAGCGCCCCGGGGGCAGAAGCGTCGGGGGAGCAGTTCTTC
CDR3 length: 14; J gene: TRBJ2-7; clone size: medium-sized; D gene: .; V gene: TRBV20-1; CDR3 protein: CSAKRVPGGYEQYF; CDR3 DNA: TGCAGTGCTAAGAGGGTCCCTGGGGGATACGAGCAGTACTTC
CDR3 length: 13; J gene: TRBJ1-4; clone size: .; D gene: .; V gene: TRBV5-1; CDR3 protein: CASSSGPEEKLFF; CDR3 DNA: TGCGCCAGCAGCTCGGGACCCGAAGAAAAACTGTTTTTT
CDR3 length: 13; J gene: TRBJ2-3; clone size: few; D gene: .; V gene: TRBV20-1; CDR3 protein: CSADLGGTDTQYF; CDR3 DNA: TGCAGTGCCGACCTAGGGGGTACAGATACGCAGTATTTT
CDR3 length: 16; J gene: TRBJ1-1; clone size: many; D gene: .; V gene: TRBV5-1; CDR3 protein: CASSPGGQRKNTEAFF; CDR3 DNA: TGCGCCAGCAGCCCCGGGGGGCAGAGGAAGAACACTGAAGCTTTCTTT
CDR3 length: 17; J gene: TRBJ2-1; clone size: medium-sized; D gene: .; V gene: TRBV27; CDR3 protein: CASSPGGGGSSYNEQFF; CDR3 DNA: TGTGCCAGCAGTCCCGGTGGAGGGGGCAGCTCCTACAATGAGCAGTTCTTC
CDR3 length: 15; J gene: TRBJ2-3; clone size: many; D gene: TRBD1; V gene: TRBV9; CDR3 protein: CASSPGQGRTDTQYF; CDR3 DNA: TGTGCCAGCAGCCCCGGACAGGGCCGCACAGATACGCAGTATTTT
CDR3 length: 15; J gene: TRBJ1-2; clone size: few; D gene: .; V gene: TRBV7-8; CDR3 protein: CASSLSTGTSPGYTF; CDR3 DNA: TGTGCCAGCAGCCTAAGCACCGGGACGAGTCCTGGCTACACCTTC
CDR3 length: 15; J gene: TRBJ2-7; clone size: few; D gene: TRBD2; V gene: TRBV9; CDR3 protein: CASSALAGPSYEQYF; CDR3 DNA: TGTGCCAGCAGCGCGTTAGCGGGTCCCTCCTACGAGCAGTACTTC
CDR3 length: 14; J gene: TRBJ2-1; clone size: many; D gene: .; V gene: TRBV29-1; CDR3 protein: CSVETSRDPASRGF; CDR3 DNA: TGCAGCGTTGAAACTTCACGGGACCCCGCTTCAAGGGGGTTC